What follows are 21 T cell receptor beta chains derived from one specimen sequenced in a study of blood T cell repertoires in COVID-19. Profiled with immunoSEQ multiplex PCR; TCRdb holds only in-frame clones, not every one. Among approximately 480,000 clones, 75% to 90% were seen once, and the ten largest hold 0.75% to 0.9%. The sequencing sample was made of peripheral blood. Source of these receptors: a man between 18 and 29 years old with COVID-19, enrolled during active disease.

The chain is built from TRBV27 and TRBJ2-1; D unresolved. CDR1 and CDR2 from the germline V gene are MNHEY and SMNVEV (reference sequence). The CDR3 consists of 15 residues. V was clipped by 2 bases and J by 0 bases, with 8 bases between them. CDR3 residues: CASSLIYSSYNEQFF. CDR3 DNA sequence: TGTGCCAGCAGTTTAATCTACAGCTCCTACAATGAGCAGTTCTTC.

The CDR3 DNA sequence: TGTGCCAGCAGCATTCTCCGGGACAGGGGGCCGGGGGAGACCCAGTACTTC. This sequence encodes CASSILRDRGPGETQYF. The genes are TRBV13 and TRBJ2-5, with 12 positions matching TRBD1. The CDR3 extends over 17 amino acids. V lost 5 bases to trimming and J lost 5 bases; unmatched junction nucleotides: 12. Germline assignment: CDR1 PRHDT and CDR2 FYEKMQ (reference sequence).

This chain connects TRBV5-6 to TRBJ1-5; no clear D gene. V lost 2 bases to trimming and J lost 2 bases, with 8 bases between them. Germline CDR1 reads SGHDT; CDR2 reads YYEEEE. There are 14 residues in the CDR3. CDR3 amino acids: CASSFSGGNQPQHF. The CDR3 coding sequence is TGTGCCAGCAGCTTCTCGGGTGGCAATCAGCCCCAGCATTTT.

J is TRBJ2-2 and V is TRBV11-3; the match to TRBD2 covers 7 bases. Germline V gene lookup returns CDR1 SGHNT and CDR2 YENEEA. The CDR3 contains 14 residues. V gave up 4 bases and J gave up 5 bases; unmatched junction bases: 4. CDR3 region: CASSSPGGTGELFF. The CDR3 nucleotides read TGTGCCAGCAGCTCCCCGGGGGGAACCGGGGAGCTGTTTTTT. The whole variable domain, filled in from reference TRBV11-3 and TRBJ2-2, reads EAGVVQSPRYKIIEKKQPVAFWCNPISGHNTLYWYLQNLGQGPELLIRYENEEAVDDSQLPKDRFSAERLKGVDSTLKIQPAELGDSAVYLCASSSPGGTGELFFGEGSRLTVL.

This clone came up once. This CDR3 is also generated by other DNA sequences in the sample. The chain has TRBV9 and TRBJ2-1, with TRBD2 matching over 7 bases. Germline loops: CDR1 SGDLS, CDR2 YYNGEE. The CDR3 totals 15 residues. V gave up 0 bases and J gave up 1 base; unmatched junction bases: 1. CDR3 amino acids: CASSVGGGSYNEQFF. In DNA, the CDR3 is TGTGCCAGCAGCGTAGGGGGAGGGTCCTACAATGAGCAGTTCTTC.

This clone was found once. The chain has TRBV3-1 (or the pseudogene TRBV3-2) and TRBJ2-2, with 7 positions matching TRBD2. V was clipped by 5 bases and J by 2 bases; unmatched bases: 14. The CDR3 contains 18 residues. From germline, CDR1 is LGHDT and CDR2 YNNKEL (reference sequence). In DNA, the CDR3 is TGTGCCAGCAGCTTTCGTACTAGCGCCCTACGTAACACCGGGGAGCTGTTTTTT. Translating gives CASSFRTSALRNTGELFF.

This chain links TRBV27 with TRBJ2-7; maybe TRBD1 (6 bases). V was cut by 5 bases and J by 0 bases, with 14 bases left in between. The CDR3 sequence is 15 residues long. Germline loops: CDR1 MNHEY, CDR2 SMNVEV (reference sequence). The CDR3 nucleotides are TGTGCCAGCAGTCCCGGGACAACCGGCTCCTACGAGCAGTACTTC. It specifies CASSPGTTGSYEQYF.

The chain recombines TRBV5-4 with TRBJ2-7; the match to TRBD1 covers 9 bases. This CDR3 contains 14 residues. In germline, CDR1 is SGHNT, CDR2 YYREEE (reference sequence). The V gene end was trimmed by 2 bases and the J gene end by 2 bases; junction bases not matched to a gene: 2. In DNA, the CDR3 is TGTGCCAGCAGCTTTGACAGGGGGGCCTACGAGCAGTACTTC. This codes for CASSFDRGAYEQYF. Using reference TRBV5-4 and TRBJ2-7 for the parts outside the CDR3, the full variable domain is ETGVTQSPTHLIKTRGQQVTLRCSSQSGHNTVSWYQQALGQGPQFIFQYYREEENGRGNFPPRFSGLQFPNYSSELNVNALELDDSALYLCASSFDRGAYEQYFGPGTRLTVT.

The CDR3 is CASSLWEREGETQYF. CDR3 DNA sequence: TGCGCCAGCAGCTTGTGGGAGCGGGAAGGGGAGACCCAGTACTTC. The chain employs TRBV5-1 and TRBJ2-5; 7 nucleotides match TRBD2. CDR1 is SGHRS, CDR2 YFSETQ, per germline. The length of the CDR3 is 15 residues. After removal of 1 base from V and 5 bases from J, the junction contained 8 bases not matched to a gene.

The V and J genes are TRBV2 and TRBJ1-5, with 8 bases that match TRBD1. Germline CDR1 reads SNHLY; CDR2 reads FYNNEI. V shed 5 bases and J 4 bases; nucleotides not matched to a gene: 4. CDR3 length: 14 residues. The CDR3 is CASSRDRRNQPQHF. The DNA of the CDR3 is TGTGCCAGCAGTAGGGACAGGAGGAATCAGCCCCAGCATTTT.

This clone was observed a single time. The CDR3 region has the DNA TGTGCCAGCAGAAGACAGGGGGCCGGCAATCAGCCCCAGCATTTT. It is translated as CASRRQGAGNQPQHF. The chain has TRBV7-8 and TRBJ1-5; 10 nucleotides align to TRBD1. There are 15 residues in the CDR3. CDR1 and CDR2 (germline): SGHVS, FQNEAQ. V lost 6 bases, J lost 2 bases, and 4 bases stayed unmatched.

V and J are TRBV7-2 and TRBJ2-1, with 13 bases that match TRBD2. CDR3 length: 16 residues. Germline lookup yields CDR1 SGHTA and CDR2 FQGNSA. J was trimmed by 7 bases and V by 1 base; bases with no gene match: 4. The CDR3 here is CASSLGRTSGGNEQFF. CDR3 nucleotides: TGTGCCAGCAGCTTAGGTCGGACTAGCGGGGGAAATGAGCAGTTCTTC.

The chain combines TRBV19 with TRBJ1-5; possible D gene TRBD1, 6 bases. The germline CDR1 and CDR2 sequences are LNHDA and SQIVND (reference sequence). The V end was cut by 1 base, the J end by 5 bases, with 18 bases between. This CDR3 spans 17 amino acids. This CDR3 is CASSIAGGGAFHQPQHF. As DNA, the CDR3 is TGTGCCAGTAGTATAGCGGGGGGGGGCGCGTTCCATCAGCCCCAGCATTTT.

The rearrangement uses TRBV11-3 and TRBJ2-2; 8 nucleotides match TRBD1. CDR1 and CDR2 from the germline V gene are SGHNT and YENEEA. Trimming removed 3 bases from V and 4 bases from J; junction bases left unmatched: 13. This CDR3 is 18 amino acids long. The CDR3 nucleotides are TGTGCCAGCAGCTTTACGGCGGTTTCGGACAGGGTCACCGGGGAGCTGTTTTTT. Encoded protein: CASSFTAVSDRVTGELFF.

The chain employs TRBV4-1 and TRBJ2-2; TRBD1 agrees at 8 bases. V shed 8 bases and J 1 base; nucleotides not matched to a gene: 3. This CDR3 spans 14 amino acids. CDR1 and CDR2 (germline): MGHRA, YSYEKL. CDR3 amino acids: CASQDRGNTGELFF. Written as DNA, the CDR3 is TGCGCCAGCCAAGACAGGGGGAACACCGGGGAGCTGTTTTTT.

DNA for the CDR3: TGTGCCAGCAGCGCACAGGGCTCTGGGGCCAACGTCCTGACTTTC. Its translation: CASSAQGSGANVLTF. This chain connects TRBV13 to TRBJ2-6; tentatively, D is TRBD1 (6 bases). Trimming pared 5 bases from V and 0 bases from J, leaving 8 bases between. The CDR3 covers 15 residues. CDR1 is PRHDT and CDR2 is FYEKMQ in the germline V gene (reference sequence).

CDR3 region: CASSRRDTLYEQYF. Here the CDR3 DNA reads TGTGCCAGTAGCCGCCGGGACACCTTATACGAGCAGTACTTC. This chain uses TRBV19 with TRBJ2-7; D is perhaps TRBD1 (6 bases). Germline V CDR1 and CDR2: LNHDA, SQIVND (reference sequence). V was cut by 6 bases and J by 4 bases, with 16 bases left in between. The CDR3 consists of 14 residues.

V and J are TRBV7-2 and TRBJ2-7; 12 nucleotides line up with TRBD2. This CDR3 spans 17 amino acids. Germline-derived CDR1 and CDR2 are SGHTA and FQGNSA. After removal of 5 bases from V and 2 bases from J, the junction contained 10 bases not matched to a gene. CDR3 sequence reads: CASSMTSGRGFPYEQYF. The DNA of the CDR3 is TGTGCCAGCAGCATGACTAGCGGGAGAGGCTTCCCCTACGAGCAGTACTTC.

Points on this clone: Other DNA sequences in the sample encode the same CDR3. This sequence joins TRBV15 and TRBJ2-7; possibly TRBD1 for D (6 bases). The germline gives CDR1 LNHNV, CDR2 YYDKDF (reference sequence). Trimming removed 0 bases from V and 2 bases from J, with 11 bases in between. This CDR3 region has 15 residues. The DNA for the CDR3 is TGTGCCACCAGCAGAGATCTGGGGACAACCTACGAGCAGTACTTC. Translating it yields CATSRDLGTTYEQYF.

The rearrangement uses TRBV10-3 and TRBJ2-5; possible D gene TRBD1, 5 bases. The CDR3 has 16 amino acids. CDR1 is ENHRY, CDR2 SYGVKD, per germline. Trimming left V 0 bases short and J 2 bases short, with 13 bases between. DNA for the CDR3: TGTGCCATCAGTGAGTCCTATTTTGCAGGGCAAGAGACCCAGTACTTC. This encodes CAISESYFAGQETQYF.

The CDR3 loop reads CASSLDPPKQWTGKDQPQHF. The DNA of the CDR3 is TGTGCCAGCAGCTTAGATCCTCCGAAACAATGGACAGGGAAGGATCAGCCCCAGCATTTT. The chain is built from TRBV11-3 and TRBJ1-5, with 8 nucleotides matching TRBD1. This CDR3 comprises 20 residues. The junction had 18 bases not matched to a gene; V was cut back by 0 bases and J by 5 bases. Germline V gives CDR1 SGHNT, CDR2 YENEEA.